This passage covers 32 T cell receptor beta chains from one sample sequenced in a study of blood T cell repertoires in COVID-19. The table came from immunoSEQ multiplex PCR; TCRdb's copy has only in-frame clones and leaves some out. This sample has fewer than 250,000 clones; about 80% occur once, and the top ten carry about 1.8%. The sample was PBMCs or T cells enriched from blood (not recorded which). These receptors all stem from a man aged 60 to 69 who had recovered from COVID-19.

The gene calls are TRBV5-6 and TRBJ1-2; 7 positions agree with TRBD1. There are 16 residues in the CDR3. With V trimmed by 0 bases and J by 8 bases, 13 bases remained unmatched. Germline values: CDR1 SGHDT, CDR2 YYEEEE. CDR3 amino acids: CASSLGGVDRVSGYTF. Written as DNA, the CDR3 is TGTGCCAGCAGCTTGGGAGGTGTAGACAGGGTGTCGGGCTACACCTTC. The full variable domain, its missing parts supplied by reference TRBV5-6 and TRBJ1-2, is DAGVTQSPTHLIKTRGQQVTLRCSPKSGHDTVSWYQQALGQGPQFIFQYYEEEERQRGNFPDRFSGHQFPNYSSELNVNALLLGDSALYLCASSLGGVDRVSGYTFGSGTRLTVV.

The rearrangement joins TRBV5-4 to TRBJ2-5; 7 bases line up with TRBD2. This CDR3 has 15 residues. The germline V gene has CDR1 SGHNT and CDR2 YYREEE (reference sequence). J lost 2 bases, V lost 4 bases, and 8 bases had no gene match. CDR3 amino acids: CASSATSNPQETQYF. Here the CDR3 DNA reads TGTGCCAGCAGCGCGACTAGCAACCCTCAAGAGACCCAGTACTTC.

The J gene is TRBJ2-1, the V gene TRBV24-1, with 7 bases matching TRBD1. The V segment lost 2 bases and the J segment 3 bases; nucleotides outside the gene matches: 6. There are 16 residues in the CDR3. Germline V gives CDR1 KGHDR, CDR2 SFDVKD. CDR3 sequence: CATSDSRDRVYNEQFF. CDR3 sequence (DNA): TGTGCCACCAGTGATTCCCGGGACAGAGTCTACAATGAGCAGTTCTTC.

This chain links TRBV12-5 with TRBJ2-1, with a tentative D call TRBD1 (5 bases). This CDR3 is 12 amino acids long. V shed 1 base and J shed 9 bases, with 7 bases lying between them. Germline V gene lookup returns CDR1 LGHNT and CDR2 FRNRAP. The CDR3 reads CASGLAQGEQFF. CDR3 nucleotides: TGTGCTAGTGGTTTGGCTCAGGGTGAGCAGTTCTTC.

V usage is TRBV10-3 and J usage is TRBJ1-1, with 9 positions matching TRBD1. The germline V gene has CDR1 ENHRY and CDR2 SYGVKD. This CDR3 spans 16 amino acids. Trimming removed 1 base from V and 1 base from J; junction bases left unmatched: 4. CDR3 region: CAISEWGQGENTEAFF. CDR3 bases: TGTGCCATCAGTGAGTGGGGACAGGGTGAGAACACTGAAGCTTTCTTT.

This clone was observed once. The V and J genes are TRBV6-2 or TRBV6-3 and TRBJ1-5; unclear D gene. Trimming cost V 0 bases and J 4 bases, with 13 bases left between them. Germline lookup yields CDR1 MNHEY and CDR2 SVGEGT. This CDR3 is 16 amino acids long. DNA of the CDR3: TGTGCCAGCAGTTACTCGGGTGGCAGGCAGAATCAGCCCCAGCATTTT. It is translated as CASSYSGGRQNQPQHF.

The V and J genes are TRBV6-4 and TRBJ1-2; D unclear. V lost 3 bases, J lost 4 bases, and 12 bases lay in between. Germline CDR1 and CDR2: MRHNA and SNTAGT. This CDR3 spans 14 amino acids. The CDR3 loop reads CASSEGGRRYGYTF. CDR3 nucleotides: TGTGCCAGCAGTGAGGGAGGGCGTCGCTATGGCTACACCTTC.

The chain has TRBV2 and TRBJ1-2; D may be TRBD1 (5 bases). The CDR3 spans 15 residues. Trimming stripped 6 bases from V and 2 bases from J, with 16 bases between. Germline lookup yields CDR1 SNHLY and CDR2 FYNNEI. This CDR3 reads CASSVRTGTNYGYTF. DNA of the CDR3: TGTGCCAGCAGCGTGAGAACAGGAACCAACTATGGCTACACCTTC.

The DNA for the CDR3 is TGTGCCAGCAGCCCGGCGACTAGCGGCTCCTACAATGAGCAGTTCTTC. It specifies CASSPATSGSYNEQFF. This chain uses TRBV11-3 with TRBJ2-1; the match to TRBD2 covers 9 bases. The CDR3 runs 16 residues. Germline-derived CDR1 and CDR2 are SGHNT and YENEEA. V lost 5 bases, J lost 0 bases, and 5 bases stayed unmatched.

The J gene is TRBJ1-2, the V gene TRBV5-1, with 7 nucleotides matching TRBD1. Germline V lookup: CDR1 SGHRS, CDR2 YFSETQ. J was trimmed by 5 bases and V by 4 bases; bases with no gene match: 5. The CDR3 runs 13 residues. The CDR3 region has the DNA TGCGCCAGCAGCAGAGGGACAGATTATGGCTACACCTTC. This encodes CASSRGTDYGYTF.

V usage is TRBV29-1 and J usage is TRBJ1-2; D is possibly TRBD1 (6 bases). This CDR3 has 13 residues. The ends were cut back, 3 bases at V and 4 bases at J, with 12 bases in the middle. Germline CDR1 is SQVTM and CDR2 is ANQGSEA. The CDR3 region has the DNA TGCAGCGTTGATGTAACAGGGATCTATGGCTACACCTTC. Its protein is CSVDVTGIYGYTF.

V is TRBV6-5 and J is TRBJ1-4, with D perhaps matching TRBD1 (5 bases). There are 14 residues in the CDR3. Germline V CDR1 and CDR2: MNHEY, SVGAGI. Trimming took 7 bases from V and 2 from J, leaving 11 bases between them. CDR3 coding DNA: TGTGCCAGCAAACCGACAGCCACTAATGAAAAACTGTTTTTT. Translated: CASKPTATNEKLFF.

The chain employs TRBV4-3 and TRBJ2-2, with D possibly TRBD2 on 5 matching bases. CDR3 length: 16 residues. The germline V gene has CDR1 LGHNA and CDR2 YSLEER. V was clipped by 1 base and J by 5 bases, with 14 bases between them. The CDR3 DNA is TGCGCCAGCAGCCAAGGACCCGGGATGAGAACCGGGGAGCTGTTTTTT. It yields the protein CASSQGPGMRTGELFF.

This chain joins TRBV5-1 and TRBJ2-2, with TRBD1 identical over 9 bases. Germline CDR1 and CDR2: SGHRS and YFSETQ. With 4 bases clipped from V and 1 base from J, the junction kept 5 bases outside the gene matches. The CDR3 has 16 residues. CDR3 nucleotide sequence: TGCGCCAGCAGCAGACCGGGACAGGGGAACACCGGGGAGCTGTTTTTT. Residues: CASSRPGQGNTGELFF.

This clone was observed at least ten times. The chain recombines TRBV5-1 with TRBJ2-1; D is perhaps TRBD2 (7 bases). Germline CDR1 and CDR2: SGHRS and YFSETQ. Trimming removed 1 base from V and 6 bases from J, with 17 bases in between. The CDR3 runs 16 residues. As DNA, the CDR3 is TGCGCCAGCAGCTTGCAACCTCACAGGGAGGGCAATGAGCAGTTCTTC. Translation gives CASSLQPHREGNEQFF. The full variable domain, with the rest looked up from reference TRBV5-1 and TRBJ2-1, is KAGVTQTPRYLIKTRGQQVTLSCSPISGHRSVSWYQQTPGQGLQFLFEYFSETQRNKGNFPGRFSGRQFSNSRSEMNVSTLELGDSALYLCASSLQPHREGNEQFFGPGTRLTVL.

The V call is TRBV2, the J call TRBJ2-5, with 9 bases fitting TRBD2. J gave up 3 bases and V 10 bases, and 12 bases lay outside the gene matches. The CDR3 consists of 15 residues. Germline V lookup: CDR1 SNHLY, CDR2 FYNNEI. The CDR3: CATQMSGRSKETQYF. CDR3 nucleotides: TGTGCCACCCAAATGAGCGGGAGGTCCAAAGAGACCCAGTACTTC.

CDR3 in amino acids: CATSREQGGEQYF. DNA of the CDR3: TGTGCCACCAGCAGAGAACAGGGGGGGGAGCAGTACTTC. The chain employs TRBV15 and TRBJ2-7, with D maybe TRBD1 (8 bases). The V gene's germline CDR1 is LNHNV and CDR2 YYDKDF (reference sequence). The length of the CDR3 is 13 residues. V lost 0 bases, J lost 7 bases, and 10 bases lay in between. The complete variable domain, with remaining parts taken from reference TRBV15 and TRBJ2-7, reads DAMVIQNPRYQVTQFGKPVTLSCSQTLNHNVMYWYQQKSSQAPKLLFHYYDKDFNNEADTPDNFQSRRPNTSFCFLDIRSPGLGDTAMYLCATSREQGGEQYFGPGTRLTVT.

This chain links TRBV24-1 with TRBJ2-3; TRBD2 might be the D (6 bases). The germline CDR1 and CDR2 sequences are KGHDR and SFDVKD. The CDR3 sequence is 16 residues long. The V end was cut by 3 bases, the J end by 5 bases, with 17 bases between. The CDR3 nucleotides are TGTGCCACCAGTGATGGGTCACGGGGGTGGGAAGATACGCAGTATTTT. It is translated as CATSDGSRGWEDTQYF.

The chain is built from TRBV10-2 and TRBJ1-6; D may be TRBD1 (6 bases). Germline V gene lookup returns CDR1 WSHSY and CDR2 SAAADI. This CDR3 has 13 residues. Trimming cost V 4 bases and J 7 bases, with 8 bases left between them. The CDR3 loop reads CASSAQGNSPLHF. The CDR3 DNA sequence: TGCGCCAGCAGTGCACAGGGAAATTCACCCCTCCACTTT.

The chain is built from TRBV4-3 and TRBJ2-7, with 7 bases lining up with TRBD1. CDR1 LGHNA and CDR2 YSLEER come from the germline V gene. The CDR3 length is 16 residues. Trimming took 0 bases from V and 0 from J; bases not matched to a gene: 5. This CDR3 is CASSQDSGTVSYEQYF. The CDR3 DNA reads TGCGCCAGCAGCCAAGACTCCGGGACAGTCTCCTACGAGCAGTACTTC.

The rearrangement uses TRBV19 and TRBJ1-6, with 7 bases that match TRBD1. V gave up 5 bases and J gave up 7 bases; unmatched junction bases: 8. The CDR3 length is 15 residues. The germline V gene encodes CDR1 LNHDA and CDR2 SQIVND (reference sequence). CDR3 nucleotide sequence: TGTGCCAGTAGTGGTCCGACAGGGCGAAATTCACCCCTCCACTTT. Protein: CASSGPTGRNSPLHF.

This rearrangement joins TRBV6-4 to TRBJ2-2, with D possibly matching TRBD1 (6 bases). The germline CDR1 and CDR2 sequences are MRHNA and SNTAGT. The CDR3 has 14 residues. V lost 2 bases to trimming and J lost 4 bases, with 8 bases between them. CDR3 DNA: TGTGCCAGCAGTGACCAGGGGATCACCGGGGAGCTGTTTTTT. Translation gives CASSDQGITGELFF.

This chain's CDR3 is CASSLRDRVSGANVLTF. The DNA for the CDR3 is TGTGCCAGTAGTCTCCGGGACAGGGTTTCTGGGGCCAACGTCCTGACTTTC. The V and J genes are TRBV19 and TRBJ2-6; 9 bases align to TRBD1. This CDR3 contains 17 residues. CDR1 and CDR2 from the germline V gene are LNHDA and SQIVND (reference sequence). With 5 bases clipped from V and 1 base from J, the junction kept 6 bases outside the gene matches.

The CDR3 loop is CASSPRGQSMTGELFF. The CDR3 nucleotides read TGTGCCAGCTCACCACGCGGACAGAGTATGACCGGGGAGCTGTTTTTT. This chain joins TRBV18 and TRBJ2-2, with D possibly matching TRBD1 (6 bases). This CDR3 spans 16 amino acids. V was clipped by 1 base and J by 5 bases, with 14 bases between them. Germline V CDR1 and CDR2: KGHSH, LQKENI.

The V call is TRBV10-3, the J call TRBJ1-4; 8 bases fit TRBD1. From germline, CDR1 is ENHRY and CDR2 SYGVKD. CDR3 length: 14 residues. The V gene end was trimmed by 6 bases and the J gene end by 7 bases; junction bases not matched to a gene: 7. The CDR3 loop is CAISSTGAGEKLFF. CDR3 coding DNA: TGTGCCATCAGCTCGACAGGGGCAGGTGAAAAACTGTTTTTT.

This chain joins TRBV12-3 or TRBV12-4 and TRBJ1-1; 8 bases line up with TRBD1. The CDR3 covers 12 residues. V shed 5 bases and J 10 bases; nucleotides not matched to a gene: 6. The CDR3: CASSKTGTGAFF. The DNA of the CDR3 is TGTGCCAGCAGTAAAACCGGGACAGGAGCTTTCTTT.

The CDR3 DNA reads TGCGCCAGCAGCCAAGTCACAGGGGGCGAGGAGACCCAGTACTTC. Translating gives CASSQVTGGEETQYF. The chain has TRBV4-1 and TRBJ2-5; 9 bases agree with TRBD1. J lost 5 bases, V lost 1 base, and 5 bases had no gene match. The length of the CDR3 is 15 residues. Per germline, CDR1 MGHRA and CDR2 YSYEKL.

This rearrangement joins TRBV5-1 to TRBJ2-7, with TRBD1 as a possible D gene (5 bases). Trimming stripped 3 bases from V and 2 bases from J, with 12 bases between. Germline V gene sequence: CDR1 SGHRS, CDR2 YFSETQ. CDR3 length equals 14 residues. In nucleotides, the CDR3 is TGCGCCAGCAGCTCCGACAGTTATCCCTACGAGCAGTACTTC. Protein product: CASSSDSYPYEQYF.

This clone was seen just once. V is TRBV29-1 and J is TRBJ2-3, with D possibly matching TRBD2 (6 bases). Germline V gene sequence: CDR1 SQVTM, CDR2 ANQGSEA. Trimming took off 2 bases at V and 3 bases at J, with 18 bases between the two ends. CDR3 length: 16 amino acids. CDR3: CSVEPFAGYATDTQYF. As DNA, the CDR3 is TGCAGCGTTGAACCATTTGCGGGGTATGCAACAGATACGCAGTATTTT.

The chain couples TRBV4-3 to TRBJ1-4; D ambiguous. The CDR3 length is 13 residues. The ends were cut back, 3 bases at V and 5 bases at J, with 7 bases in the middle. Germline CDR1 is LGHNA and CDR2 is YSLEER. CDR3 nucleotide sequence: TGCGCCAGCAGCCAGGGAGCAAATGAAAAACTGTTTTTT. Protein sequence: CASSQGANEKLFF.

This chain joins TRBV6-6 and TRBJ2-1; D is perhaps TRBD2 (5 bases). Germline CDR1 is MNHNY and CDR2 is SVGAGI (reference sequence). The CDR3 is 14 residues long. The V end was cut by 0 bases, the J end by 7 bases, with 10 bases between. The CDR3 region has the DNA TGTGCCAGCAGTTACTCGAGTTGGAGGAATGAGCAGTTCTTC. It translates to CASSYSSWRNEQFF.

The genes are TRBV6-5 and TRBJ1-6, with D perhaps matching TRBD1 (5 bases). The V gene lost 6 bases and the J gene lost 10 bases, with 13 bases spanning the gap. Germline values: CDR1 MNHEY, CDR2 SVGAGI. This CDR3 contains 13 residues. The CDR3 region has the DNA TGTGCCAGCAGGATACAGGATATCTCACCCCTCCACTTT. Protein product: CASRIQDISPLHF.